This T cell receptor beta chain originates from a study of T cells expressing NK-cell markers. Study-level results: A few donors likewise had their CD3+CD56-NKG2C+ fraction led by these clonotypes.

The germline gives CDR1 MDHEN, CDR2 SYDVKM. CDR3 size: 16 residues. TCRdb re-called the 5' RACE reads and shows each CDR3 protein once, DNA omitted. The sample holds a few hundred thousand distinct CDR3 sequences. With respect to this clonotype: Its matching antigen is unknown.

The J gene is TRBJ2-7, the V gene TRBV28; absent DNA, TCRdb's TRBD2 call cannot be checked. The sequence was collected from a woman aged 45-65 years in good health. Source material: blood T cells: a sorted CD56 or NKG2C T cell subset, CD4+ or CD8+ T cells, or bulk PBMC T cells (not recorded which). The CDR3 region is CASNPSGIRGSYEQYF.